A single sample is the source of the 20 T cell receptor beta chains below, sequenced in a study of regulatory T cells in long-lasting Graves disease (dated by TCRdb to the early 2020s). The library was produced with multiplex PCR. Sequenced on an Illumina HiSeq 4000. iRepertoire HTBI primers and Arm-PCR amplification of CDR3 regions were used to construct TCR beta libraries. TCRdb reworked the public reads: Q25 trimming with fastp, MiXCR clone assembly, productive beta chains retained. For every CDR3 protein sequence, its rows merge into one entry that carries the most common genes and DNA. Recorded for this sample are 400,000 to 500,000 distinct CDR3 sequences; 13% to 15% of them occurred a single time. Approximately 15% of the sample rests with the top ten. This sample's time point label indicates: newly diagnosed GD, antithyroid drugs for less than 3 months. For both TCR sequencing and RNA sequencing, RNA was extracted from PBMCs using TRIzol.

This sample also appeared in a second study, on T cells in Graves' hyperthyroidism and ophthalmopathy.

The material sequenced was peripheral blood mononuclear cells (PBMCs), taken at new diagnosis, from a patient treated with antithyroid drugs. These TCRs come from a woman aged 45-60 years with Graves disease. Donor details come from another sample of the same person, matched by shared clones.

This chain links TRBV9 with TRBJ2-5, with 8 bases aligning to TRBD2. CDR3 length equals 13 residues. CDR1 and CDR2 from the germline V gene are SGDLS and YYNGEE. With V trimmed by 6 bases and J by 3 bases, 4 bases remained unmatched. The CDR3 loop reads CASTPGLEETQYF. The CDR3 bases are TGTGCCAGCACGCCGGGACTAGAAGAGACCCAGTACTTC.

This clonotype has a count of ten or more. This rearrangement joins TRBV11-1 to TRBJ2-1, with TRBD1 matching over 9 bases. V lost 1 base to trimming and J lost 4 bases; unmatched junction nucleotides: 5. Germline loops: CDR1 SGHAT, CDR2 FQDESV (reference sequence). This CDR3 spans 16 amino acids. The CDR3 loop is CASSLGVGQGYNEQFF. The CDR3 DNA sequence: TGTGCCAGCAGCTTAGGGGTGGGACAGGGTTACAATGAGCAGTTCTTC.

This clonotype was observed many times. V is TRBV30 and J is TRBJ1-5; D gene unclear. The V end was cut by 3 bases, the J end by 1 base, with 10 bases between. The germline V gene encodes CDR1 GTSNPN and CDR2 SVGIG (reference sequence). The CDR3 consists of 14 residues. The CDR3 DNA follows: TGTGCCTGGAGCGCGGGGTCGAGCAATCAGCCCCAGCATTTT. Translating gives CAWSAGSSNQPQHF.

Concerning this clonotype itself: A much bigger clone sits one base away, suggesting this may be a read error. The rearrangement joins TRBV20-1 to TRBJ2-1; 11 bases are a match to TRBD2. The germline V gene encodes CDR1 DFQATT and CDR2 SNEGSKA (reference sequence). This CDR3 region has 15 residues. Written as DNA, the CDR3 is TGCAGTACTAGAGGTGGGCTAGCGGGAGGACGCGAGCAGTTCTTC. Translated, it gives CSTRGGLAGGREQFF.

This clonotype has ten or more counts. This sequence joins TRBV20-1 and TRBJ2-6; D is uncertain. The CDR3 totals 16 residues. Germline CDR1 is DFQATT and CDR2 is SNEGSKA (reference sequence). Trimming removed 0 bases from V and 2 bases from J, with 11 bases in between. The CDR3 nucleotides read TGCAGTGCTAGAGATACGTCAGGAGCTGGGGCCAACGTCCTGACTTTC. It yields the protein CSARDTSGAGANVLTF.

The gene calls are TRBV6-2 or TRBV6-3 and TRBJ2-7, with 7 bases matching TRBD2. Germline CDR1 reads MNHEY; CDR2 reads SVGEGT. The CDR3 consists of 16 residues. Losses at the gene ends were 8 bases for V and 2 bases for J; bases not matched to a gene: 15. CDR3 residues: CASGFPGGDLPYEQYF. CDR3 DNA sequence: TGTGCCAGCGGATTCCCTGGGGGGGACCTCCCCTACGAGCAGTACTTC.

On this clonotype itself: A much larger clone lies a single base off, so this may be a read error. The chain has TRBV7-9 and TRBJ2-1; D is uncertain. This CDR3 contains 13 residues. In germline, CDR1 is SEHNR, CDR2 FQNEAQ (reference sequence). The CDR3 loop reads CASSSLVPNDQFF. The CDR3 region has the DNA TGTGCCAGCAGTTCACTGGTCCCGAATGATCAGTTCTTC.

This clonotype occurred many times. V is TRBV11-2 and J is TRBJ2-1; D is perhaps TRBD1 (6 bases). From germline, CDR1 is SGHAT and CDR2 FQNNGV. The CDR3 consists of 12 residues. Trimming cost V 5 bases and J 7 bases, with 9 bases left between them. CDR3 DNA: TGTGCCAGCAGCCTCGGACAGAATGAGCAGTTCTTC. Protein product: CASSLGQNEQFF.

This clonotype was seen at least ten times. The rearrangement links TRBV2 to TRBJ2-3, with 7 bases aligning to TRBD2. This CDR3 has 16 residues. V lost 6 bases and J lost 2; bases outside the gene matches: 11. Germline V gene sequence: CDR1 SNHLY, CDR2 FYNNEI. Here the CDR3 DNA reads TGTGCCAGCAGGGGTGAACCTAGCGGCGACACAGATACGCAGTATTTT. Translation: CASRGEPSGDTDTQYF.

This sequence joins TRBV13 and TRBJ2-2; 8 nucleotides agree with TRBD2. The CDR3 covers 15 residues. Germline V gives CDR1 PRHDT, CDR2 FYEKMQ (reference sequence). V dropped 5 bases and J dropped 3; count of bases not matched to a gene: 5. The CDR3 DNA sequence: TGTGCCAGCAGCGCGGGACTAGTTTACACCGGGGAGCTGTTTTTT. As protein: CASSAGLVYTGELFF.

This clonotype has a count of ten or more. The chain couples TRBV28 to TRBJ1-5; tentative D call: TRBD1 (6 bases). This CDR3 is built from 13 residues. V lost 6 bases, J lost 4 bases, and 10 bases lay in between. The germline V gene has CDR1 MDHEN and CDR2 SYDVKM. CDR3 nucleotides: TGTGCCAGCAGACAGGGATTTAATCAGCCCCAGCATTTT. Encoded protein: CASRQGFNQPQHF. Drawing the rest from reference TRBV28 and TRBJ1-5, the complete variable domain is DVKVTQSSRYLVKRTGEKVFLECVQDMDHENMFWYRQDPGLGLRLIYFSYDVKMKEKGDIPEGYSVSREKKERFSLILESASTNQTSMYLCASRQGFNQPQHFGDGTRLSIL.

This clonotype was observed at least ten times. The chain has TRBV28 and TRBJ1-1; a weak D match, TRBD1 (5 bases). This CDR3 comprises 11 residues. V lost 7 bases, J lost 8 bases, and 11 bases lay in between. Per the germline V gene, CDR1 is MDHEN and CDR2 is SYDVKM. DNA of the CDR3: TGTGCCAGCACTTTGGGACGGGAAGCTTTCTTT. Translated, it gives CASTLGREAFF.

The rearrangement joins TRBV4-1 to TRBJ2-7; D unclear. The V and J ends lost 3 bases and 7 bases respectively, with 16 bases between them. The germline CDR1 and CDR2 sequences are MGHRA and YSYEKL. CDR3 length equals 14 residues. CDR3 in DNA: TGCGCCAGCAGCCAGGTGTCTACTGGCTGGGAGCAGTACTTC. It translates to CASSQVSTGWEQYF.

Many counts were recorded for this clonotype. The chain recombines TRBV5-8 with TRBJ2-7; possible D gene TRBD2, 5 bases. CDR3 length: 12 residues. V was pared by 4 bases and J by 3 bases, with 8 bases between. Germline-derived CDR1 and CDR2 are SGHTS and YDEGEE. The CDR3 loop is CASSRTVYEQYF. CDR3 bases: TGTGCCAGCAGCAGGACTGTCTACGAGCAGTACTTC. The whole variable domain, filled in from reference TRBV5-8 and TRBJ2-7, reads EAGVTQSPTHLIKTRGQQATLRCSPISGHTSVYWYQQALGLGLQFLLWYDEGEERNRGNFPPRFSGRQFPNYSSELNVNALELEDSALYLCASSRTVYEQYFGPGTRLTVT.

This chain connects TRBV27 to TRBJ1-1; 7 nucleotides line up with TRBD1. The CDR3 is made up of 14 amino acids. The V segment lost 10 bases and the J segment 6 bases; nucleotides outside the gene matches: 14. Per germline, CDR1 MNHEY and CDR2 SMNVEV (reference sequence). In nucleotides, the CDR3 is TGTGCCACCAACCCGACAGGGCTCCTTTCTGAAGCTTTCTTT. Protein: CATNPTGLLSEAFF.

This clonotype was counted at least ten times. The chain uses TRBV12-3 or TRBV12-4 and TRBJ2-1; 7 bases match TRBD2. This CDR3 region has 15 residues. With V trimmed by 6 bases and J by 6 bases, 11 bases remained unmatched. The CDR3 DNA sequence: TGTGCCAGCAGAAACGGGGGAGGGCCGGGCAATGAGCAGTTCTTC. It codes for CASRNGGGPGNEQFF.

This clonotype was found many times. This chain connects TRBV5-6 to TRBJ2-1; TRBD1 matches at 9 bases. With 1 base clipped from V and 0 bases from J, the junction kept 5 bases outside the gene matches. The CDR3 loop spans 17 amino acids. In germline, CDR1 is SGHDT, CDR2 YYEEEE. CDR3 sequence (DNA): TGTGCCAGCAGCTTGACCGGGACAGGGAGCTCCTACAATGAGCAGTTCTTC. Protein sequence: CASSLTGTGSSYNEQFF.

This clonotype has a handful of counts. The rearrangement links TRBV27 to TRBJ2-1; TRBD2 aligns across 13 bases. Germline-derived CDR1 and CDR2 are MNHEY and SMNVEV (reference sequence). The CDR3 sequence is 15 residues long. V shed 7 bases and J 8 bases; nucleotides not matched to a gene: 8. The DNA for the CDR3 is TGTGCCAGCAACTCCTACGGACTAGCGGGAGATGAGCAGTTCTTC. The encoded protein is CASNSYGLAGDEQFF.

Ten or more counts support this clonotype. The V and J genes are TRBV20-1 and TRBJ2-5; D remains unclear. CDR1 and CDR2 from the germline V gene are DFQATT and SNEGSKA (reference sequence). V lost 5 bases, J lost 0 bases, and 10 bases lay in between. The CDR3 runs 13 residues. The CDR3: CSASHRDQETQYF. CDR3 DNA sequence: TGCAGTGCTTCCCACCGGGACCAAGAGACCCAGTACTTC.

The chain recombines TRBV28 with TRBJ2-3; 8 bases match TRBD2. The CDR3 has 16 amino acids. Germline CDR1 and CDR2: MDHEN and SYDVKM. Trimming at V came to 4 bases and at J to 4 bases, leaving 10 bases not matched to a gene. CDR3 loop: CASSSLVGGRSDTQYF. The CDR3 DNA sequence: TGTGCCAGCAGTTCCCTTGTGGGCGGGAGGTCAGATACGCAGTATTTT. Full variable domain (missing parts from reference TRBV28 and TRBJ2-3): DVKVTQSSRYLVKRTGEKVFLECVQDMDHENMFWYRQDPGLGLRLIYFSYDVKMKEKGDIPEGYSVSREKKERFSLILESASTNQTSMYLCASSSLVGGRSDTQYFGPGTRLTVL.